This T cell receptor (beta chain) was sequenced during a study of shared clonotypes between healthy human individuals. Turning to the study itself: Three plates each covered CD4 naive and memory; CD8 naive two, CD8 memory one.

The CDR3 runs to 12 residues. V was cut by 6 bases and J by 4 bases, with 4 bases left in between. From germline, CDR1 is LNHDA and CDR2 SQIVND (reference sequence). Turning to this clone: Other DNA sequences in this specimen translate into the identical CDR3.

Naive CD4+ cells were CD45RA-selected; the remaining cells were memory. The assay ran at deep level. The protocol was immunoSEQ multiplex PCR, while the TCRdb copy is restricted to in-frame clones and leaves out a portion. This table holds some 1,600,000 clones, 95% to 99% found once. The clonotype originates from a man in his thirties or forties in good health. Material for sequencing was naive CD4+ T cells sorted from blood. The subset is: CD45RA+ positively selected. The rearrangement joins TRBV19 to TRBJ2-6; D remains unclear. Here the CDR3 reads CASRAGANVLTF. CDR3 nucleotide sequence: TGTGCCAGTAGGGCCGGGGCCAACGTCCTGACTTTC.